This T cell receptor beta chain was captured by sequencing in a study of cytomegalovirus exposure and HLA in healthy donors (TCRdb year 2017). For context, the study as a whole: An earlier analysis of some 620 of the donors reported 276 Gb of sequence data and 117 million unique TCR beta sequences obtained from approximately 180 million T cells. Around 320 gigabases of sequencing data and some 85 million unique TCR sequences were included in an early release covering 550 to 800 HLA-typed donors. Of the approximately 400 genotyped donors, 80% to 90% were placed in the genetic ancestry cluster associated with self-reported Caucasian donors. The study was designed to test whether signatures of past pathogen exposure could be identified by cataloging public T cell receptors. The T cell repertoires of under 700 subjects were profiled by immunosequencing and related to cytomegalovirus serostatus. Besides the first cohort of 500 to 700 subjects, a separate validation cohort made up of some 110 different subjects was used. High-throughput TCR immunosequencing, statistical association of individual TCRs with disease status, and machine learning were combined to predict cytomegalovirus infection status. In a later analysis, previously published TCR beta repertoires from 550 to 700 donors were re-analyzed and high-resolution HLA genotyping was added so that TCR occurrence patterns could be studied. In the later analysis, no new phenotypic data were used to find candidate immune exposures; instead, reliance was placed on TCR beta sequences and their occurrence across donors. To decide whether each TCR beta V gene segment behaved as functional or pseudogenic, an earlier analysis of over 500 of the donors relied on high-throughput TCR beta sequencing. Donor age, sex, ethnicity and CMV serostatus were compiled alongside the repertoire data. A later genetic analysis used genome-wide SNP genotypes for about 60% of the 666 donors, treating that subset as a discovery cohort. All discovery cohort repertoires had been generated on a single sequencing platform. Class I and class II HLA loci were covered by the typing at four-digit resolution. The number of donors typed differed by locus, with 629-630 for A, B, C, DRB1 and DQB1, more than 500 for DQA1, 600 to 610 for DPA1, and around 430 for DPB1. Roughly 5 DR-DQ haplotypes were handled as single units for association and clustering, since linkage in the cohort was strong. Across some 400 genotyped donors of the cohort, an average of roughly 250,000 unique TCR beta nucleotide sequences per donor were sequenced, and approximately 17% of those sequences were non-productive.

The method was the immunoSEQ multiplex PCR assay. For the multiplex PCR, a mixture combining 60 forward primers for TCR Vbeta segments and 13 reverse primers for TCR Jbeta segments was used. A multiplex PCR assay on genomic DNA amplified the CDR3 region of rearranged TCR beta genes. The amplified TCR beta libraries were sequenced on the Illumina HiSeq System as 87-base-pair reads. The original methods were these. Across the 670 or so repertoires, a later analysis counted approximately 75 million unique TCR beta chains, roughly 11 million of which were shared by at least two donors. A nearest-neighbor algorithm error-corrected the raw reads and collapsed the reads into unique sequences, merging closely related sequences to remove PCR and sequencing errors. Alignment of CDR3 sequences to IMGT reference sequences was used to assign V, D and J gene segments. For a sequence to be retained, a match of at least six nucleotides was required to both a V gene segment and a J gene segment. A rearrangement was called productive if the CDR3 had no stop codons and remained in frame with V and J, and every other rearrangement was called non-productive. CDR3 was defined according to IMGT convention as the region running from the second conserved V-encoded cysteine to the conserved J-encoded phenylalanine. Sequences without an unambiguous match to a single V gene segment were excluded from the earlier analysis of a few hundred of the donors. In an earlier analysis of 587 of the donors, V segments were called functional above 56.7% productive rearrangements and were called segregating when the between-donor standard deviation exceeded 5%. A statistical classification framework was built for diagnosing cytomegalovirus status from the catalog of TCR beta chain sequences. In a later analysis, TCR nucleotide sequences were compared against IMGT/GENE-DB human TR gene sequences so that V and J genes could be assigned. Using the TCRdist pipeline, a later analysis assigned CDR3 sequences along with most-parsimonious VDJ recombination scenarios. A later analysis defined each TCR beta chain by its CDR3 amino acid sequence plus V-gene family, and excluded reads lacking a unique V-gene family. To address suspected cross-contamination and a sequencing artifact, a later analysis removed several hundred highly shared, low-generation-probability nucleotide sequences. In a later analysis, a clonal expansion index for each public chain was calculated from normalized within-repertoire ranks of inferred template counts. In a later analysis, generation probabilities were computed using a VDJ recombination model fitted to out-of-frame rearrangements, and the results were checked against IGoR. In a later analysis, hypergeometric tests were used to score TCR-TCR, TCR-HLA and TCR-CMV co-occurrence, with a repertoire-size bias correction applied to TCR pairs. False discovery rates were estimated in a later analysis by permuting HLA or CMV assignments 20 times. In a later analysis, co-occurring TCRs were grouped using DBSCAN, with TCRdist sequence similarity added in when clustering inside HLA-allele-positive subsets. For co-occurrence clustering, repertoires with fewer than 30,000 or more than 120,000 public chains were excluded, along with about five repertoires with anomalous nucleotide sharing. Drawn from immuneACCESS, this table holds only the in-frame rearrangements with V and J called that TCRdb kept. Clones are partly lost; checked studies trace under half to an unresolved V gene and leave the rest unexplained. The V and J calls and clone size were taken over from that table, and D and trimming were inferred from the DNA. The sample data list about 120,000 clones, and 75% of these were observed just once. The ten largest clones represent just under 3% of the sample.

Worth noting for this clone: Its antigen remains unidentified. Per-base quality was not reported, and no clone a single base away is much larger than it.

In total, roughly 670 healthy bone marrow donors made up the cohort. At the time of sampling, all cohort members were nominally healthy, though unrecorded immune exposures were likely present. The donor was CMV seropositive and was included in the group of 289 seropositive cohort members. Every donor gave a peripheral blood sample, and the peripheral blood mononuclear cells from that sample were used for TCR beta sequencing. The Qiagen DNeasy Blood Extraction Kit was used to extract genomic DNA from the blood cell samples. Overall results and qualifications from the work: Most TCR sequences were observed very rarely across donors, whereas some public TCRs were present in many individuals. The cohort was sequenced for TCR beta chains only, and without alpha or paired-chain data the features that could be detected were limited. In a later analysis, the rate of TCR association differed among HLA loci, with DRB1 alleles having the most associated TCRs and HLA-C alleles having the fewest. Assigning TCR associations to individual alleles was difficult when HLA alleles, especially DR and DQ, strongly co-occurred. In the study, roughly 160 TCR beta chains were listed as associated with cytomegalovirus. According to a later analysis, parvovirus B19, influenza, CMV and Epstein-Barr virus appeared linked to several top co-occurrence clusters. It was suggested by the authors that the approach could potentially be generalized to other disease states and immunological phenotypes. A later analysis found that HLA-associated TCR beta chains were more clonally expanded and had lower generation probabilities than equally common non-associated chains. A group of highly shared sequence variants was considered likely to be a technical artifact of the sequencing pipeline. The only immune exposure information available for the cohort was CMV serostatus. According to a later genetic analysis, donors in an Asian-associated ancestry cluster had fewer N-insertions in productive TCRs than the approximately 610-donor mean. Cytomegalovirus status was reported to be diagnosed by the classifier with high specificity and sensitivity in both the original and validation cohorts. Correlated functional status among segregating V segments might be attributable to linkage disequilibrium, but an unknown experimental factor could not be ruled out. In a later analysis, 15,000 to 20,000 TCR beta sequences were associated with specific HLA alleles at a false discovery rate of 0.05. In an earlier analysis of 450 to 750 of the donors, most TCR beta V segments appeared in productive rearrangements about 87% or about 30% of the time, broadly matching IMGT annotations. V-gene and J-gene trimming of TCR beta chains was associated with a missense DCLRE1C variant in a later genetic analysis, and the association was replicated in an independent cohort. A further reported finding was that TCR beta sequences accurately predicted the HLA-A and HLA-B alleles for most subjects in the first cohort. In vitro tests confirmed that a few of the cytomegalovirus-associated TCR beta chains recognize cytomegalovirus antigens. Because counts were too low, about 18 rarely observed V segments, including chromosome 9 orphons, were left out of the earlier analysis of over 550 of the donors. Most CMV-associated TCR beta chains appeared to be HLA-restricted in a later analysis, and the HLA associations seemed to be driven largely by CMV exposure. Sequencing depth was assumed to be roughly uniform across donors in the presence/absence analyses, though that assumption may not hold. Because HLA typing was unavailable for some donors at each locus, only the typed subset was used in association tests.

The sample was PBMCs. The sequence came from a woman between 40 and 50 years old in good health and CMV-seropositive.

CDR3 region: CTSSRREEKGRTNSMGETQYF. The DNA reads TGCACCAGCAGCCGGAGAGAAGAAAAAGGCCGAACCAACTCAATGGGAGAGACCCAGTACTTC. Recombination linked TRBV1 to TRBJ2-5; the table gives TRBD2 as D, unverified against the DNA. TRBV1 is flagged as a pseudogene. From the cysteine up to the phenylalanine, the CDR3 has a length of 21 residues. The only DNA kept is the CDR3, 63 bases in frame from the first base.